This TCR beta chain was identified in a study of response to subunit inactivated influenza vaccine. Study results and caveats: Seasonal influenza vaccination, on each occasion, was suggested by the authors to recruit few new T cells.

A single record per CDR3 protein comes from TCRdb applying MiXCR to the RT-PCR reads. Of roughly 670,000 distinct CDR3 sequences listed, 12% to 15% are singletons. Trimming removed 2 bases at V and 6 bases at J, with 9 bases between. Germline V CDR1 and CDR2: MNHNY, SVGAGI (reference sequence). The CDR3 totals 13 residues. Ten or more counts support this clonotype. The antigen remains unidentified. The clonotype was recovered from a man aged 50 or older who received an inactivated influenza vaccine. This specimen consisted of PBMCs from blood, obtained about 14 days before vaccination. The rearrangement joins TRBV6-6 to TRBJ2-3; the D is unclear. CDR3 sequence: CASSYRYWDTQYF. The DNA for the CDR3 is TGTGCCAGCAGTTACCGTTACTGGGATACGCAGTATTTT.